This T cell receptor beta chain was observed in a study of shared clonotypes between healthy human individuals. The overall study: Each donor's CD4 naive and CD4 memory cells filled three plates apiece, CD8 naive two, and CD8 memory one.

Donors had no recently reported acute infections or vaccinations and were HIV-negative. The authors divided CD4+ cells into CD45RA+ naive and CD45RA-negative memory subsets. This CDR3 is built from 14 residues. V lost 4 bases and J lost 0, with 8 bases in between. Germline V CDR1 and CDR2: MNHNS, SASEGT. The repertoire was sequenced with immunoSEQ multiplex PCR; TCRdb's copy has only in-frame clones and lacks some. Among 1.6 million or so clones listed, approximately 96% were seen once. The receptor's source is a man aged 25 to 40 in good health. The V call is TRBV6-1, the J call TRBJ2-3; D remains unclear. Specimen: naive CD4+ T cells sorted from blood. Subset in this sample: CD45RA+ positively selected. CDR3 bases: TGTGCCAGCAGTGCCACAATCAGCACAGATACGCAGTATTTT. This translates into CASSATISTDTQYF.